The T cell receptor beta chain under discussion was sequenced for a study of technical replicates of blood from several donors. The CDR3 is made up of 17 amino acids. Germline loops: CDR1 SGHVS, CDR2 FQNEAQ. The trim removed 2 bases at V and 4 bases at J, leaving 11 bases unmatched. Some clones are missing from TCRdb's copy, which holds only in-frame ones; the method was immunoSEQ multiplex PCR. The sample carries about 100,000 clones, 96% recorded once. This clonotype originated in a human donor in good health. V is TRBV7-8 and J is TRBJ1-1, with 9 bases identical to TRBD1. The sample taken for sequencing was T cells isolated from PBMCs. The CDR3 reads CASSLLWGTGKTTEAFF. For the CDR3, the DNA is TGTGCCAGCAGCTTACTGTGGGGGACAGGGAAAACCACTGAAGCTTTCTTT.